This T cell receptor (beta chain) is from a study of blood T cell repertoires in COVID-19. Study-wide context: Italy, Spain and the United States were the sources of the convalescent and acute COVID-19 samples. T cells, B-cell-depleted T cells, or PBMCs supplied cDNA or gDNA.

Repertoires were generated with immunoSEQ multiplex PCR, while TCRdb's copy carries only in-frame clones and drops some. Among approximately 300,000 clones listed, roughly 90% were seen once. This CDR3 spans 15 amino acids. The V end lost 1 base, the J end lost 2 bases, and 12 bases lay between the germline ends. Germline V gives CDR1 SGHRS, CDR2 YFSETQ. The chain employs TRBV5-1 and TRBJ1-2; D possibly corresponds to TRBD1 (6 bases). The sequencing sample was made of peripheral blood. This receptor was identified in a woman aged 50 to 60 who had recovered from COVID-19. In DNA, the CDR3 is TGCGCCAGCAGCTTGTACCTCGGACAGAACTATGGCTACACCTTC. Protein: CASSLYLGQNYGYTF.